There are a few counts of the clone carrying this T cell receptor beta chain. Its antigen is still unknown. Sequencing used cDNA as its template, made by extracting RNA and reverse transcribing it. Measured with immunoSEQ multiplex PCR; TCRdb has only the in-frame clones, and not every one. Of a few hundred thousand clones listed, 56% are singletons. This CDR3 contains 15 residues. From germline, CDR1 is SEHNR and CDR2 FQNEAQ (reference sequence). The germline V and J ends were trimmed by 5 bases and 2 bases, with 14 bases remaining between them. These data come from a study of CD8+ T cells in alopecia areata. Findings and caveats of the study: Researchers report lesional scalp, most notably alopecia totalis/universalis, outstripped normal scalp in clonality. Among patients, TCR sharing was less clear than in mice, a difference possibly due in part to HLA diversity in the patient population.

The clonotype originates from a human donor in good health. The sequencing input was CD8+ T cells sorted from blood. The genes are TRBV7-9 and TRBJ2-3, with D perhaps TRBD1 or TRBD2 (6 bases each). CDR3 in DNA: TGTGCCAGCAGCCCTGGGGGGCGAGACACAGATACGCAGTATTTT. Its translation: CASSPGGRDTDTQYF.